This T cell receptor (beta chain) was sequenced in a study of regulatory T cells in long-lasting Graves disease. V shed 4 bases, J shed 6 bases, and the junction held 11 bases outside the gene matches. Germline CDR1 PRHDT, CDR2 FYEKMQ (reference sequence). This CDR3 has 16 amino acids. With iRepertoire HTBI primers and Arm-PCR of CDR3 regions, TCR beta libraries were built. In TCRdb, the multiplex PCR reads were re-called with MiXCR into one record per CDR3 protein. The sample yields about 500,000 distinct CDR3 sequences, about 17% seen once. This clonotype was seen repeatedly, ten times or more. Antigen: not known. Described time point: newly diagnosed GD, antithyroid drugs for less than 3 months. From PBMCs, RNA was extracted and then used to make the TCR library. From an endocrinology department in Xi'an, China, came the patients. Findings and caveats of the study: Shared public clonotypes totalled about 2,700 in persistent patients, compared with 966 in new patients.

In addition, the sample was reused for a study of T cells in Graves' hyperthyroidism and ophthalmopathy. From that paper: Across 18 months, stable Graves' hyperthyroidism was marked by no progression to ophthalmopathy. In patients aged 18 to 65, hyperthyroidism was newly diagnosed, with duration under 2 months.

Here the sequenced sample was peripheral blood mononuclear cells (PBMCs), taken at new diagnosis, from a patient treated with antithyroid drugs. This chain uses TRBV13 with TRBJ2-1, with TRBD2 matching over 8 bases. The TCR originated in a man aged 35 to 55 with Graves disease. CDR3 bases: TGTGCCAGCAGCTGGGTACTAGCGGATCAATCCAATGAGCAGTTCTTC. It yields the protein CASSWVLADQSNEQFF. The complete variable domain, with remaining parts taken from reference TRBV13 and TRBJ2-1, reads AAGVIQSPRHLIKEKRETATLKCYPIPRHDTVYWYQQGPGQDPQFLISFYEKMQSDKGSIPDRFSAQQFSDYHSELNMSSLELGDSALYFCASSWVLADQSNEQFFGPGTRLTVL.